This T cell receptor beta chain emerged from a study of blood T cell dynamics during melanoma immunotherapy. About this clone itself: The antigen is unknown.

Time point noted: week 3, after first cycle of checkpoint inhibitor. The CDR3 extends over 13 amino acids. Trimming stripped 5 bases from V and 2 bases from J, with 11 bases between. Per germline, CDR1 SGHKS and CDR2 YYEKEE (reference sequence). Notes on the study in general: Unlike progressors, later disease-control patients had W3 repertoires gaining clonality or diversity. It remained unknown if the driving T cell clones were melanoma-specific.

The method was immunoSEQ multiplex PCR; TCRdb's version includes in-frame clones alone and lacks a portion of them. The data hold about 8,600 clones, with 85% observed a single time. This TCR derives from a human donor with melanoma. The source was blood, collected from a patient treated with checkpoint blockade. The chain has TRBV5-5 and TRBJ2-7, with D possibly TRBD2 on 5 matching bases. The CDR3 loop reads CASSLEGPYEQYF. DNA for the CDR3: TGTGCCAGCAGTCTAGAGGGCCCCTACGAGCAGTACTTC.